One sample yielded the 26 T cell receptor beta chains listed below, sequenced in a study of cytomegalovirus exposure and HLA in healthy donors. Researchers ran the PCR with 60 Vbeta and 13 Jbeta primers. Sequenced by immunoSEQ multiplex PCR; TCRdb stores in-frame clones only, minus some. Of 120,000 or so clones listed, over 70% are singletons. Sequencing used PBMCs. These receptors came from a woman aged 45-65 years in good health and CMV-seropositive.

The chain recombines TRBV13 with TRBJ2-1; TRBD2 matches at 7 bases. This CDR3 comprises 14 residues. From germline, CDR1 is PRHDT and CDR2 FYEKMQ (reference sequence). With V trimmed by 6 bases and J by 9 bases, 11 bases remained unmatched. CDR3 protein: CASRHLERDGEQFF. As DNA, the CDR3 is TGTGCCAGCAGACACCTCGAGCGGGACGGTGAGCAGTTCTTC.

J is TRBJ2-5 and V is TRBV30, with 14 bases that match TRBD2. Trimming removed 3 bases from V and 2 bases from J; junction bases left unmatched: 5. Germline CDR1 is GTSNPN and CDR2 is SVGIG (reference sequence). The CDR3 is 16 amino acids. This chain's CDR3 is CAWRPGLAGAQETQYF. In nucleotides, the CDR3 is TGTGCCTGGAGACCGGGACTAGCGGGAGCGCAAGAGACCCAGTACTTC. The complete variable domain, with remaining parts taken from reference TRBV30 and TRBJ2-5, reads SQTIHQWPATLVQPVGSPLSLECTVEGTSNPNLYWYRQAAGRGLQLLFYSVGIGQISSEVPQNLSASRPQDRQFILSSKKLLLSDSGFYLCAWRPGLAGAQETQYFGPGTRLLVL.

The chain has TRBV11-2 and TRBJ2-7; 8 bases are a match to TRBD1. CDR1 is SGHAT and CDR2 is FQNNGV in the germline V gene. J lost 0 bases, V lost 6 bases, and 13 bases had no gene match. The CDR3 consists of 17 residues. Here the CDR3 reads CASSYEADRASSYEQYF. DNA of the CDR3: TGTGCCAGCAGTTACGAGGCGGACAGGGCGAGCTCCTACGAGCAGTACTTC.

The chain employs TRBV19 and TRBJ2-7; no clear D gene. Trimming removed 0 bases from V and 0 bases from J, with 6 bases in between. Germline assignment: CDR1 LNHDA and CDR2 SQIVND (reference sequence). The CDR3 is 14 residues long. The CDR3: CASSIDPSSYEQYF. CDR3 DNA: TGTGCCAGTAGTATAGACCCCAGCTCCTACGAGCAGTACTTC. The whole variable domain, filled in from reference TRBV19 and TRBJ2-7, reads DGGITQSPKYLFRKEGQNVTLSCEQNLNHDAMYWYRQDPGQGLRLIYYSQIVNDFQKGDIAEGYSVSREKKESFPLTVTSAQKNPTAFYLCASSIDPSSYEQYFGPGTRLTVT.

The table lists this clone with a few counts. The rearrangement uses TRBV6-7 and TRBJ2-7, with 8 nucleotides matching TRBD1. TRBV6-7 is marked as an open reading frame, function uncertain. V shed 4 bases, J shed 1 base, and the junction held 9 bases outside the gene matches. The CDR3 consists of 16 residues. This CDR3 reads CASSSNRDRNSYEQYF. As DNA, the CDR3 is TGTGCCAGCAGTTCGAACCGGGACAGGAATTCCTACGAGCAGTACTTC.

The chain couples TRBV4-1 to TRBJ2-7, with TRBD1 identical over 9 bases. This CDR3 is built from 17 residues. V lost 4 bases to trimming and J lost 4 bases; unmatched junction nucleotides: 14. The germline V gene has CDR1 MGHRA and CDR2 YSYEKL. Written as DNA, the CDR3 is TGCGCCAGCAGCCTTCTACCGGGACAGGGTAGACCTTACGAGCAGTACTTC. This gives the protein CASSLLPGQGRPYEQYF.

The chain links TRBV7-2 to TRBJ1-1; D possibly corresponds to TRBD1 (5 bases). The CDR3 covers 14 residues. Per the germline V gene, CDR1 is SGHTA and CDR2 is FQGNSA. With 1 base removed from V and 5 bases from J, the gap between germline ends came to 11 bases. The CDR3 sequence: CASSLEGMGTEAFF. The CDR3, as DNA: TGTGCCAGCAGCTTAGAGGGGATGGGAACTGAAGCTTTCTTT.

The V and J genes are TRBV7-8 and TRBJ2-7, with 7 nucleotides matching TRBD2. The ends lost 1 base at V and 3 bases at J; junction bases unmatched: 9. The CDR3 extends over 16 amino acids. In germline, CDR1 is SGHVS, CDR2 FQNEAQ. CDR3 loop: CASSLGAGQNYYEQYF. In nucleotides, the CDR3 is TGTGCCAGCAGCTTAGGAGCGGGGCAAAATTACTACGAGCAGTACTTC.

This chain joins TRBV21-1 and TRBJ2-6; the D call in the table, TRBD2, was not verified against the DNA. TRBV21-1 is a listed pseudogene. This CDR3 is 21 amino acids long. CDR3 in DNA: TGTGCCAGCAGCAAAGCGGGGTGTGTAGGAGGAAGCACTACTGGGGCCAACGTCCTGACTTTC. It is translated as CASSKAGCVGGSTTGANVLTF.

V usage is TRBV4-3 and J usage is TRBJ1-2; no definite D call. From germline, CDR1 is LGHNA and CDR2 YSLEER. V lost 4 bases and J 0 bases, leaving 9 bases between the germline ends. The CDR3 spans 14 residues. CDR3 protein: CASSPSLANYGYTF. The CDR3 bases are TGCGCCAGCAGCCCCTCCCTTGCTAACTATGGCTACACCTTC.

The rearrangement joins TRBV18 to TRBJ2-7, with TRBD1 matching 8 bases. This CDR3 has 12 amino acids. Trimming removed 4 bases from V and 6 bases from J; junction bases left unmatched: 2. Germline CDR1 is KGHSH and CDR2 is LQKENI. CDR3 nucleotides: TGTGCCAGCTCACTCGACAGGGGCGAGCAGTACTTC. Translated: CASSLDRGEQYF.

The chain combines TRBV30 with TRBJ2-7, with 10 positions matching TRBD2. V lost 4 bases and J lost 3; bases outside the gene matches: 0. Germline-derived CDR1 and CDR2 are GTSNPN and SVGIG (reference sequence). The CDR3 is 12 amino acids. CDR3 sequence: CAWKREGYEQYF. The CDR3 DNA reads TGTGCCTGGAAGCGGGAGGGCTACGAGCAGTACTTC.

The chain uses TRBV10-3 and TRBJ1-5; D gene uncertain. The germline CDR1 and CDR2 sequences are ENHRY and SYGVKD. V gave up 6 bases and J gave up 0 bases, with 9 bases separating them. The CDR3 loop spans 14 amino acids. CDR3: CAIRSADSNQPQHF. In nucleotides, the CDR3 is TGTGCCATCAGGAGCGCAGATAGCAATCAGCCCCAGCATTTT.

The chain is built from TRBV11-2 and TRBJ2-3; the D gene is possibly TRBD1 (5 bases). Germline assignment: CDR1 SGHAT and CDR2 FQNNGV. Trimming stripped 1 base from V and 2 bases from J, with 13 bases between. This CDR3 is 16 amino acids long. CDR3 in DNA: TGTGCCAGCAGCTTAGCTGGCAGGGCCCCCACAGATACGCAGTATTTT. Amino acid sequence: CASSLAGRAPTDTQYF.

This rearrangement joins TRBV25-1 to TRBJ2-2; 13 bases line up with TRBD2. This CDR3 spans 17 amino acids. Germline CDR1 is MGHDK and CDR2 is SYGVNS. The trim removed 0 bases at V and 7 bases at J, leaving 5 bases unmatched. The DNA of the CDR3 is TGTGCCAGCAGTGAATACACTAGCGGGGGGGCCGGCGGGGAGCTGTTTTTT. This gives the protein CASSEYTSGGAGGELFF. The complete variable domain, with remaining parts taken from reference TRBV25-1 and TRBJ2-2, reads EADIYQTPRYLVIGTGKKITLECSQTMGHDKMYWYQQDPGMELHLIHYSYGVNSTEKGDLSSESTVSRIRTEHFPLTLESARPSHTSQYLCASSEYTSGGAGGELFFGEGSRLTVL.

The chain joins TRBV7-9 to TRBJ2-3; D is perhaps TRBD2 (5 bases). The CDR3 has 15 residues. V was clipped by 5 bases and J by 1 base, with 13 bases between them. CDR1 SEHNR and CDR2 FQNEAQ come from the germline V gene (reference sequence). CDR3 in amino acids: CASSLPGSGTDTQYF. CDR3 sequence (DNA): TGTGCCAGCAGCCTCCCGGGGTCTGGCACAGATACGCAGTATTTT.

The rearrangement links TRBV29-1 to TRBJ2-2; maybe TRBD1 (5 bases). The CDR3 sequence is 14 residues long. Trimming shortened V by 7 bases and J by 2 bases, and 14 bases separated the two germline ends. Per germline, CDR1 SQVTM and CDR2 ANQGSEA. CDR3 residues: CSAAGHTNTGELFF. CDR3 DNA: TGCAGCGCCGCTGGACATACAAACACCGGGGAGCTGTTTTTT.

V is TRBV6-1 and J is TRBJ1-1; 7 bases agree with TRBD1. Losses at the gene ends were 4 bases for V and 3 bases for J; bases not matched to a gene: 5. The CDR3 has 14 residues. CDR1 and CDR2 from the germline V gene are MNHNS and SASEGT. The CDR3 reads CASSGWTGHTEAFF. CDR3 bases: TGTGCCAGCAGTGGATGGACAGGTCACACTGAAGCTTTCTTT.

The chain joins TRBV29-1 to TRBJ1-1, with 8 bases identical to TRBD1. This CDR3 spans 12 amino acids. Germline V gene lookup returns CDR1 SQVTM and CDR2 ANQGSEA. The V segment lost 2 bases and the J segment 4 bases; nucleotides outside the gene matches: 0. Here the CDR3 reads CSVETGGTEAFF. The CDR3, as DNA: TGCAGCGTTGAAACAGGGGGCACTGAAGCTTTCTTT.

The rearrangement joins TRBV7-3 to TRBJ1-1; D uncertain. Per germline, CDR1 SGHTA and CDR2 FQGTGA. There are 13 residues in the CDR3. Trimming cost V 5 bases and J 1 base, with 8 bases left between them. The DNA of the CDR3 is TGTGCCAGCAGCCCACTTACGAACACTGAAGCTTTCTTT. Translation gives CASSPLTNTEAFF.

J is TRBJ1-5 and V is TRBV19, with D uncertain. The CDR3 is 15 amino acids. The V gene lost 3 bases and the J gene lost 7 bases, with 16 bases spanning the gap. Germline assignment: CDR1 LNHDA and CDR2 SQIVND (reference sequence). The CDR3 spells CASSILAGGRQPQHF. CDR3 DNA sequence: TGTGCCAGTAGTATCCTCGCAGGAGGGAGACAGCCCCAGCATTTT.

The V call is TRBV7-9, the J call TRBJ2-2; D possibly corresponds to TRBD1 (6 bases). Trimming removed 2 bases from V and 7 bases from J, with 11 bases in between. CDR1 and CDR2 (germline): SEHNR, FQNEAQ (reference sequence). CDR3 length: 14 residues. CDR3 protein: CASSLQQGHGELFF. In nucleotides, the CDR3 is TGTGCCAGCAGCTTACAACAGGGACACGGGGAGCTGTTTTTT.

The chain uses TRBV9 and TRBJ2-3, with 9 bases aligning to TRBD2. The germline CDR1 and CDR2 sequences are SGDLS and YYNGEE. Losses at the gene ends were 0 bases for V and 4 bases for J; bases not matched to a gene: 6. The CDR3 covers 16 residues. The CDR3 here is CASSVEGGGAADTQYF. DNA of the CDR3: TGTGCCAGCAGCGTAGAGGGCGGGGGGGCTGCAGATACGCAGTATTTT.

The chain recombines TRBV9 with TRBJ2-1, with 8 bases matching TRBD1. After removal of 3 bases from V and 4 bases from J, the junction contained 6 bases not matched to a gene. This CDR3 contains 15 residues. The germline V gene has CDR1 SGDLS and CDR2 YYNGEE. CDR3 bases: TGTGCCAGCAGCGAGACAGGGGACAAATACAATGAGCAGTTCTTC. Protein product: CASSETGDKYNEQFF.

The V and J genes are TRBV2 and TRBJ1-1, with 7 bases fitting TRBD1. The CDR3 covers 14 residues. V shed 5 bases, J shed 1 base, and the junction held 4 bases outside the gene matches. Germline-derived CDR1 and CDR2 are SNHLY and FYNNEI. DNA for the CDR3: TGTGCCAGCAGTCGGGACAGCTCGAACACTGAAGCTTTCTTT. This encodes CASSRDSSNTEAFF. Complete variable domain (other parts from reference TRBV2 and TRBJ1-1): EPEVTQTPSHQVTQMGQEVILRCVPISNHLYFYWYRQILGQKVEFLVSFYNNEISEKSEIFDDQFSVERPDGSNFTLKIRSTKLEDSAMYFCASSRDSSNTEAFFGQGTRLTVV.

This clone was seen a handful of times. The chain joins TRBV5-6 to TRBJ2-3; 9 nucleotides align to TRBD1. Germline CDR1 SGHDT, CDR2 YYEEEE. The CDR3 covers 15 residues. Trimming removed 5 bases from V and 3 bases from J; junction bases left unmatched: 7. In DNA form, the CDR3 reads TGTGCCAGCAGGTTGTTGGGACAGGGAACAGATACGCAGTATTTT. This codes for CASRLLGQGTDTQYF.